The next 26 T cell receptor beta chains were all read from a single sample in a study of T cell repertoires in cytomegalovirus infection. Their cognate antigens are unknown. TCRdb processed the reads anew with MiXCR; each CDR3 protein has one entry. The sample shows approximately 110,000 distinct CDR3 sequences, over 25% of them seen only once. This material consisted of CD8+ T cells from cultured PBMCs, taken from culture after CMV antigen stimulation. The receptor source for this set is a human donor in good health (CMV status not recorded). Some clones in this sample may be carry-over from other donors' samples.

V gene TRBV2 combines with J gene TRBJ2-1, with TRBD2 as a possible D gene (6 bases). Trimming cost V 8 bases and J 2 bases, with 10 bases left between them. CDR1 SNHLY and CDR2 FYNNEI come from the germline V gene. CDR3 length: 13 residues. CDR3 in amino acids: CASGAGAYNEQFF. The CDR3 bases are TGTGCCAGCGGAGCGGGCGCCTACAATGAGCAGTTCTTC.

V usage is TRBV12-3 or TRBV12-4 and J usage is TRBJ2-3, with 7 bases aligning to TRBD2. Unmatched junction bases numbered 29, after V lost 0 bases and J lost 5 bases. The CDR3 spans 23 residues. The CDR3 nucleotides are TGTGCCAGCAGTTTAGCAGGGGCGCTTGGGTGGAGCGGGGCTGTGACCCTCCGAGATACGCAGTATTTT. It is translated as CASSLAGALGWSGAVTLRDTQYF.

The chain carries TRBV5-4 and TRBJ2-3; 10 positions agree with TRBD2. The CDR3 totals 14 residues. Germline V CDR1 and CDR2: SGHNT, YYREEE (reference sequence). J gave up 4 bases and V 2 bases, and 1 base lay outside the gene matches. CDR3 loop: CASSFGTSADTQYF. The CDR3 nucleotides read TGTGCCAGCAGCTTCGGGACTAGCGCAGATACGCAGTATTTT.

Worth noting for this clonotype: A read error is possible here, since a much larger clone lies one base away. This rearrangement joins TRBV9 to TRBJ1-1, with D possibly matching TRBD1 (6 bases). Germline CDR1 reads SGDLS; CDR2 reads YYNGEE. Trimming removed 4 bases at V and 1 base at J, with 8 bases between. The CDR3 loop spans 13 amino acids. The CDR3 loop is CASSKTGNTEAFF. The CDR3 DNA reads TGTGCCAGCAGCAAGACAGGGAACACTGAAGCTTTCTTT.

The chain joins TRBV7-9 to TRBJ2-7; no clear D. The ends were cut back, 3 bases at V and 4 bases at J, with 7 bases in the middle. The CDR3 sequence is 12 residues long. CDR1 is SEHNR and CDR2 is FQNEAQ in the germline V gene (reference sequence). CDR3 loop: CASSFDTYEQYF. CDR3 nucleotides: TGTGCCAGCAGCTTTGACACGTACGAGCAGTACTTC.

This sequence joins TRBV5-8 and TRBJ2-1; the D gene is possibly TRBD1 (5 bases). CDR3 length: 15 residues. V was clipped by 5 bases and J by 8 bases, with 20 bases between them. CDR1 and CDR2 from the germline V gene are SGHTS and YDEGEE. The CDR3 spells CASRSGRVQLDEQFF. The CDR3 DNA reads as TGTGCCAGCAGGTCAGGCAGGGTACAATTAGATGAGCAGTTCTTC.

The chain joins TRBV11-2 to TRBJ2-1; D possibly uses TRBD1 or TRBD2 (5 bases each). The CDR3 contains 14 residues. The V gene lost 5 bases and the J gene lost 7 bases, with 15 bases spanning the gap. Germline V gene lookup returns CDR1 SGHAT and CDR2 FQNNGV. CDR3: CASSRVGDRNEQFF. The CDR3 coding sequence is TGTGCCAGCAGCAGAGTGGGGGACCGAAATGAGCAGTTCTTC.

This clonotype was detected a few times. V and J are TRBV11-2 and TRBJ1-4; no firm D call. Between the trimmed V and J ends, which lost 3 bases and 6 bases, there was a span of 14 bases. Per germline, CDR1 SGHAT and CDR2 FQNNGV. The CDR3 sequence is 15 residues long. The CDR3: CASSFRGRGDEKLFF. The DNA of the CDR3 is TGTGCCAGCAGCTTTCGCGGCAGAGGTGATGAAAAACTGTTTTTT.

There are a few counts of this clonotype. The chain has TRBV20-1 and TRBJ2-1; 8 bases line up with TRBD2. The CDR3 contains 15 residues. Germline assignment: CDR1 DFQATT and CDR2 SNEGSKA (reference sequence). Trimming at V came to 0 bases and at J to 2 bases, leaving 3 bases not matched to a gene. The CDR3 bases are TGCAGTGCTAGAGATCTTAGCGGGGCCTACAATGAGCAGTTCTTC. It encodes CSARDLSGAYNEQFF.

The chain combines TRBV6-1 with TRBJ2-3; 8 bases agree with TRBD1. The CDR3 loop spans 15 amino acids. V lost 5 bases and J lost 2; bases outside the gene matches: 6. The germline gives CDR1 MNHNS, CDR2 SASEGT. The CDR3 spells CASSKSRGLTDTQYF. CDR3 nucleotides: TGTGCCAGCAGTAAGAGCAGGGGGCTCACAGATACGCAGTATTTT.

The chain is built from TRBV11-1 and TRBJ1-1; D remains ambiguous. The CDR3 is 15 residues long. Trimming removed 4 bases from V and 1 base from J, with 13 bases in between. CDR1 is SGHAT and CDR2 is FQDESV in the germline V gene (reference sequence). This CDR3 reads CASSWYRETNTEAFF. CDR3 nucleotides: TGTGCCAGCAGCTGGTACCGGGAGACGAACACTGAAGCTTTCTTT.

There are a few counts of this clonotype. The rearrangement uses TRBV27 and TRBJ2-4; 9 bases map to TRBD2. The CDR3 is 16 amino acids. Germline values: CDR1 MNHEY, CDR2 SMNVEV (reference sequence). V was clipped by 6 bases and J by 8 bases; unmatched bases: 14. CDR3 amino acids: CASSTLGRGGVHIQYF. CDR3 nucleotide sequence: TGTGCCAGCAGCACGCTTGGGCGGGGGGGCGTCCACATTCAGTACTTC.

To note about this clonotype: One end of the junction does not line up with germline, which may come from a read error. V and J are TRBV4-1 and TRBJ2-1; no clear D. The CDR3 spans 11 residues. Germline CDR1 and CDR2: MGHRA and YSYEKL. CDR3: CASSQDWPLVF. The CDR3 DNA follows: TGCGCCAGCAGCCAAGATTGGCCCTTGGTCTTC.

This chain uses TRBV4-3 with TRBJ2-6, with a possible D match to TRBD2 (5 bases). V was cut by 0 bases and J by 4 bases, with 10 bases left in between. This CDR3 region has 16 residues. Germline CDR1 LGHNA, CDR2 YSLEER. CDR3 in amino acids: CASSQDPGLGANVLTF. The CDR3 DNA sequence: TGCGCCAGCAGCCAAGATCCGGGATTGGGGGCCAACGTCCTGACTTTC.

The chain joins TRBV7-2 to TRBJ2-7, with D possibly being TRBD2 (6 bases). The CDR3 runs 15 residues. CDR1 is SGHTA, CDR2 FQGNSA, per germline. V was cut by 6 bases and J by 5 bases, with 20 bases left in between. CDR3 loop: CASRLTVAAMDEQYF. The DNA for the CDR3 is TGTGCCAGCAGGTTGACCGTAGCGGCGATGGACGAGCAGTACTTC. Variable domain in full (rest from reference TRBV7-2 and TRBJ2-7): GAGVSQSPSNKVTEKGKDVELRCDPISGHTALYWYRQSLGQGLEFLIYFQGNSAPDKSGLPSDRFSAERTGGSVSTLTIQRTQQEDSAVYLCASRLTVAAMDEQYFGPGTRLTVT.

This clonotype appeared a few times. CDR3 in amino acids: CASSLQGALVGNQPQHF. CDR3 bases: TGTGCCAGCAGTTTACAGGGGGCATTAGTGGGCAATCAGCCCCAGCATTTT. The chain is built from TRBV28 and TRBJ1-5, with 8 bases aligning to TRBD1. J was trimmed by 2 bases and V by 2 bases; bases with no gene match: 8. The germline gives CDR1 MDHEN, CDR2 SYDVKM. The CDR3 covers 17 residues. The full variable domain, with the rest looked up from reference TRBV28 and TRBJ1-5, is DVKVTQSSRYLVKRTGEKVFLECVQDMDHENMFWYRQDPGLGLRLIYFSYDVKMKEKGDIPEGYSVSREKKERFSLILESASTNQTSMYLCASSLQGALVGNQPQHFGDGTRLSIL.

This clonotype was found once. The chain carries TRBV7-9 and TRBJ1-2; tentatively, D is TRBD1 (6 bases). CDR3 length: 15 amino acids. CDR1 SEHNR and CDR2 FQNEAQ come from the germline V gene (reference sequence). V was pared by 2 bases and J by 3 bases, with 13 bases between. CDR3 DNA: TGTGCCAGCAGCTTATGGGGGCTGCCCGACTATGGCTACACCTTC. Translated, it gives CASSLWGLPDYGYTF.

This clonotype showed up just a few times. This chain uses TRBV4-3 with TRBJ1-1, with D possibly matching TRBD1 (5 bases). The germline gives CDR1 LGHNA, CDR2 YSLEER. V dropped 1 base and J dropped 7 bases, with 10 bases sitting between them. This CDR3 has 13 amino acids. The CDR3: CASSQVQASEAFF. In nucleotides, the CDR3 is TGCGCCAGCAGCCAAGTACAGGCGAGTGAAGCTTTCTTT.

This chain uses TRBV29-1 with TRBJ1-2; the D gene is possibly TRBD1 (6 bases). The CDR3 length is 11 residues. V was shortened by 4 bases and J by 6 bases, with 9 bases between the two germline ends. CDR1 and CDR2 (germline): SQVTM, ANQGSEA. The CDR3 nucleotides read TGCAGCGTTGTGGCAGGGGATGGCTACACCTTC. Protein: CSVVAGDGYTF.

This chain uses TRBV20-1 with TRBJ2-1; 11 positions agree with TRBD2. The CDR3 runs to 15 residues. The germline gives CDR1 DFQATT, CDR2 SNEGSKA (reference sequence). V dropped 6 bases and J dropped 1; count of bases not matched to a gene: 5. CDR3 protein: CSASSSGGSYNEQFF. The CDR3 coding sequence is TGCAGTGCGTCCTCTAGCGGGGGGTCCTACAATGAGCAGTTCTTC.

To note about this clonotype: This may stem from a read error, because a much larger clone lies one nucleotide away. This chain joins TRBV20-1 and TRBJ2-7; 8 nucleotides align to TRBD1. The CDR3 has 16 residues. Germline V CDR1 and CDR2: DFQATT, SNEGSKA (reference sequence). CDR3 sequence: CSARDLRQGNYHDQYF. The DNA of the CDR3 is TGCAGTGCTAGAGATCTGAGACAGGGGAATTACCACGACCAGTACTTC.

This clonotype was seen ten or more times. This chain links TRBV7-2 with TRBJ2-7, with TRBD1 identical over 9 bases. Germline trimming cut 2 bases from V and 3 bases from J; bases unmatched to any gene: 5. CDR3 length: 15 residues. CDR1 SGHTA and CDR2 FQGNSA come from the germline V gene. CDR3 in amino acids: CASSLTTGGFYEQYF. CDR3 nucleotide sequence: TGTGCCAGCAGCTTAACGACAGGGGGGTTCTACGAGCAGTACTTC.

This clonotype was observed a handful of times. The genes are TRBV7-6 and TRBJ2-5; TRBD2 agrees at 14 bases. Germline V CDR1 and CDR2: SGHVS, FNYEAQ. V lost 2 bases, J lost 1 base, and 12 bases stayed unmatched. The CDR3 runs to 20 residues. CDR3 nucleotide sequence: TGTGCCAGCAGCTTAATCGGGATGGGACTAGCGGGGGCCTCCCAAGAGACCCAGTACTTC. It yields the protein CASSLIGMGLAGASQETQYF.

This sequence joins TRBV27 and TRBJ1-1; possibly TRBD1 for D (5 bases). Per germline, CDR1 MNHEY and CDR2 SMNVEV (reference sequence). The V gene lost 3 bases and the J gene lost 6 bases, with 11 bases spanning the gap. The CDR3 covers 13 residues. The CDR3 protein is CASSFGAGAEAFF. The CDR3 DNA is TGTGCCAGCAGTTTTGGGGCAGGTGCTGAAGCTTTCTTT.

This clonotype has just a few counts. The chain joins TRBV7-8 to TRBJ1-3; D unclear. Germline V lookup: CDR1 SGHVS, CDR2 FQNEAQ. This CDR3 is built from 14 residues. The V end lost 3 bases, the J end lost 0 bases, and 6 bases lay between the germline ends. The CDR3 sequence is CASSLRLSGNTIYF. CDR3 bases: TGTGCCAGCAGCTTGCGTCTCTCTGGAAACACCATATATTTT.

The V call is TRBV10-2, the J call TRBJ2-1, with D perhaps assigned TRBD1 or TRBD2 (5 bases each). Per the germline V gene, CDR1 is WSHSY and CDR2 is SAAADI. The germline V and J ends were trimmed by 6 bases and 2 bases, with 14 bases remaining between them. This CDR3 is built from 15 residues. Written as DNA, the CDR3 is TGCGCCAGCAGCGCCGGGACGGGGACCTACAATGAGCAGTTCTTC. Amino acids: CASSAGTGTYNEQFF.